The clone carrying this TCR beta chain has a handful of counts. These data belong to a study of spatial heterogeneity in lung cancer. Time point: sample taken at primary tumor resection. Untreated early-stage non-small cell lung cancer patients, around 70 in total, were the donors. Germline CDR1 and CDR2: SGHTA and FQGTGA. This CDR3 has 14 residues. The V and J ends lost 5 bases and 6 bases respectively, with 16 bases between them. TCRdb redid the calling of the 5' RACE reads with MiXCR, one entry per CDR3 protein. The table lists more than 60,000 distinct CDR3 sequences, under 8.5% of them singletons.

This rearrangement joins TRBV7-3 to TRBJ1-2; tentative D call: TRBD1 (5 bases). The input for sequencing was PBMCs, taken at surgery. The TCR originated in a male donor with early-stage non-small cell lung cancer. The DNA for the CDR3 is TGTGCCAGCAGCCCAGTGGCAGGGAAGGATGGCTACACCTTC. It yields the protein CASSPVAGKDGYTF.